One T cell receptor beta chain is described in this entry. The data derive from a study of blood T cell repertoires in COVID-19. Background on the study: Sites in the United States, Italy and Spain provided acute and convalescent COVID-19 samples. In each case, the material was cDNA or gDNA derived from T cells, B-cell-depleted T cells, or PBMCs.

The V segment lost 1 base and the J segment 4 bases; nucleotides outside the gene matches: 7. CDR1 and CDR2 (germline): SGDLS, YYNGEE. CDR3 length equals 16 residues. Per the original methods: Amplification from reference gene primers served as the basis for estimated nucleated cell counts. Sequencing used immunoSEQ multiplex PCR; TCRdb keeps in-frame clones, though not all of them. The V and J calls and clone size were taken over from that table, and D and trimming were inferred from the DNA. The repertoire holds about 18,000 clones, about 91% seen once, with roughly 8.7% in the top ten. This chain links TRBV9 with TRBJ2-5; TRBD2 matches 10 bases. The sample consisted of peripheral blood. The source is a human donor in a cohort sampled during active COVID-19. The donor label of this sample is uncertain. CDR3 protein: CASSVWEAGGLETQYF. CDR3 in DNA: TGTGCCAGCAGCGTATGGGAAGCGGGAGGGCTAGAGACCCAGTACTTC.